This T cell receptor beta chain derives from a study of molecular identifiers for immune sequencing clone quantification. Study-level points and caveats: Clones that exceeded 20 RNA copies held over 99% of effector molecules, yet under 1% in naive cells. Identical TCR molecules that share a barcode could lead to an underestimation of highly expanded clone sizes.

This clonotype was recorded at least ten times. The antigen remains undetermined. Sorting selected naive CD8 T cells with a CD8+CD4-CCR7+CD45RA+ phenotype. TCRdb reprocessed the PCR reads with MiXCR, giving one entry per CDR3 protein. The sample includes about 510,000 distinct CDR3 sequences, roughly 25% of them seen just once. The CDR3 has 12 amino acids. V lost 6 bases and J 4 bases, leaving 6 bases between the germline ends. V usage is TRBV12-3 or TRBV12-4 and J usage is TRBJ1-4, with a tentative D call TRBD1 (5 bases). The sequencing input was naive CD8+ T cells from blood, with Jurkat cell RNA spiked in. This sample's subset: FACS-sorted CD8+CD4-CCR7+CD45RA+ naive T cells. The receptor was isolated from a human donor in good health. Some libraries in this study had Jurkat cell RNA spiked in. The CDR3 sequence is CASRGLNEKLFF. The CDR3 DNA is TGTGCCAGCAGGGGACTTAATGAAAAACTGTTTTTT.